This T cell receptor (beta chain) originates from a study of cytomegalovirus exposure and HLA in healthy donors. Study observations and caveats: Presence/absence results assume similar sequencing depth per donor, which may not hold. HLA restriction was apparent for most CMV-associated TCR beta chains in a later analysis.

The V end was cut by 4 bases, the J end by 1 base, with 17 bases between. Germline V gives CDR1 MNHEY, CDR2 SMNVEV (reference sequence). The CDR3 is made up of 16 amino acids. The PCR had 60 Vbeta and 13 Jbeta primers. Data came from immunoSEQ multiplex PCR; TCRdb stores just in-frame clones and leaves some out. The sample has some 120,000 clones; 70% to 80% are singletons. With respect to this clone: Its cognate antigen is unknown.

This chain joins TRBV27 and TRBJ2-7, with D tentatively TRBD2 (6 bases). This TCR derives from a woman aged 18-29 years in good health and CMV-seropositive. The sample comprised PBMCs. The CDR3 sequence is CASSSYKSGGSYEQYF. CDR3 bases: TGTGCCAGCAGTTCCTACAAATCCGGGGGTTCCTACGAGCAGTACTTC.